The present entry profiles one T cell receptor beta chain with its context. Its target is unknown. This specimen comes from a study of T cell responses to AZD1222 COVID-19 vaccine. Study conclusions and caveats: Recipients of two AZD1222 doses showed rising Spike-specific TCR breadth and depth.

The germline V gene encodes CDR1 KGHDR and CDR2 SFDVKD. The CDR3 sequence is 17 residues long. V was pared by 0 bases and J by 1 base, with 4 bases of the junction left unmatched. Some clones are missing from TCRdb's copy, which holds only in-frame ones; the method was immunoSEQ multiplex PCR. Among 50,000 or so clones listed, about nine tenths were seen once. The chain uses TRBV24-1 and TRBJ2-2, with 7 nucleotides matching TRBD1. The sample consisted of peripheral blood, taken 28 days after the second AZD1222 dose. This receptor was taken from an adult who received the AZD1222 COVID-19 vaccine. CDR3 sequence reads: CATSDLQGGLNTGELFF. The CDR3 DNA reads TGTGCCACCAGTGATTTGCAAGGGGGCCTGAACACCGGGGAGCTGTTTTTT.